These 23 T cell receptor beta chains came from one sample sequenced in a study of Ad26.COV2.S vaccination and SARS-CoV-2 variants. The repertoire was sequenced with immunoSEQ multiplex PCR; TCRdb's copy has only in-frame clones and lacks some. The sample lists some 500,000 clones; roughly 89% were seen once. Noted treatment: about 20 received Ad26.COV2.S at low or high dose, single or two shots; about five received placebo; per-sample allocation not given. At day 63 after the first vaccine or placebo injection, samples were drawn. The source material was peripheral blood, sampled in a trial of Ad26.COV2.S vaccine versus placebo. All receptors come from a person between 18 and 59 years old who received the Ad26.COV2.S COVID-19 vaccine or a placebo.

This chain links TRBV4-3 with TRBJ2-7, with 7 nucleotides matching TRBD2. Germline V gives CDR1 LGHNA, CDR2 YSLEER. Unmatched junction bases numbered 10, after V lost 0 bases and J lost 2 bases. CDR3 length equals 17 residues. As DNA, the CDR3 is TGCGCCAGCAGCCAAGACGAGGCCGCAGCGGGGACCTACGAGCAGTACGTC. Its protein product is CASSQDEAAAGTYEQYV.

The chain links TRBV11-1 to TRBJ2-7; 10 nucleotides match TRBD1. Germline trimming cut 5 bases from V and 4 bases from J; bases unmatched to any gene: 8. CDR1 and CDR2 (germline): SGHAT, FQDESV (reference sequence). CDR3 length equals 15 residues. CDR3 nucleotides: TGTGCCAGCAGCCCAGGGGACAGGGGAGTTTACGAGCAGTACTTC. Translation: CASSPGDRGVYEQYF.

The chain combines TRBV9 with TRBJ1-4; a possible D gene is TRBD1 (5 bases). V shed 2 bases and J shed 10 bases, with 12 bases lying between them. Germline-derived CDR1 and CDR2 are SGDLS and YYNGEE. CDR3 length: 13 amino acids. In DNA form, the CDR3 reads TGTGCCAGCAGCGTCACGACAGTTGGAAAACTGTTTTTT. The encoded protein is CASSVTTVGKLFF.

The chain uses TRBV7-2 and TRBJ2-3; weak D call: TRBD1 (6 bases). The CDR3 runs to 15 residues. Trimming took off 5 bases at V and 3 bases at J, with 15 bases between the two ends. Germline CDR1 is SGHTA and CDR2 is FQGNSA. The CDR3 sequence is CASSLYRVRTDTQYF. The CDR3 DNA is TGTGCCAGCAGCCTCTACAGGGTTAGAACAGATACGCAGTATTTT.

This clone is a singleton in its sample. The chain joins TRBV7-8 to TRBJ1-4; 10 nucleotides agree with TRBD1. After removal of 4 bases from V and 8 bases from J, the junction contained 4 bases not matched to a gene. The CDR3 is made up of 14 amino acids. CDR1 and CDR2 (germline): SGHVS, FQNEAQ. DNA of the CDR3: TGTGCCAGCAGCTGGAGACAGGGGGCGGAAAAACTGTTTTTT. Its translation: CASSWRQGAEKLFF.

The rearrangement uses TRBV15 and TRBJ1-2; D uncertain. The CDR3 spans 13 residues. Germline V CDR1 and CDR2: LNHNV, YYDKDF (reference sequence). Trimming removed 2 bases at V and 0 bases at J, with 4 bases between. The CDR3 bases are TGTGCCACCAGCAGACCGCCTAACTATGGCTACACCTTC. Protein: CATSRPPNYGYTF. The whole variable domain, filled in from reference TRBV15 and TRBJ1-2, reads DAMVIQNPRYQVTQFGKPVTLSCSQTLNHNVMYWYQQKSSQAPKLLFHYYDKDFNNEADTPDNFQSRRPNTSFCFLDIRSPGLGDTAMYLCATSRPPNYGYTFGSGTRLTVV.

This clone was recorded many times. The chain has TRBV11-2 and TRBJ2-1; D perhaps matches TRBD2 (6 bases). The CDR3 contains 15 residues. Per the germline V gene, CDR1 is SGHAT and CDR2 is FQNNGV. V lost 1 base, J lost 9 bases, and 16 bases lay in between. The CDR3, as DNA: TGTGCCAGCAGCTTAGGGGTGACTAGAGTCTCTGAGCAGTTCTTC. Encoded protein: CASSLGVTRVSEQFF.

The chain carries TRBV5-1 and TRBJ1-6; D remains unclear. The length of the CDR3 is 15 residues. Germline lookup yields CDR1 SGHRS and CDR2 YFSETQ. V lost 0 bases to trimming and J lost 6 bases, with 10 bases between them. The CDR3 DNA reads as TGCGCCAGCAGCTTGGGCACGACGGGTAATTCACCCCTCCACTTT. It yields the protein CASSLGTTGNSPLHF.

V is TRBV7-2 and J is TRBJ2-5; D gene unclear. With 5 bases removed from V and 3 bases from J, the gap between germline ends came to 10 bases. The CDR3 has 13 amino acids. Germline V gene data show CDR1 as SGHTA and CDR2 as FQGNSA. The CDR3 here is CASSPSWEETQYF. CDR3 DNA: TGTGCCAGCAGCCCTTCTTGGGAAGAGACCCAGTACTTC.

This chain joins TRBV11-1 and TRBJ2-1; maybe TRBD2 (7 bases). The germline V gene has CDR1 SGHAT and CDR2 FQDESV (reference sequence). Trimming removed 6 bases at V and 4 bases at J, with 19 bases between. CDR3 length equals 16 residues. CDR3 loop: CASSPFGRGPYNEQFF. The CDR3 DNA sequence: TGTGCCAGCAGTCCTTTTGGGCGGGGGCCTTACAATGAGCAGTTCTTC.

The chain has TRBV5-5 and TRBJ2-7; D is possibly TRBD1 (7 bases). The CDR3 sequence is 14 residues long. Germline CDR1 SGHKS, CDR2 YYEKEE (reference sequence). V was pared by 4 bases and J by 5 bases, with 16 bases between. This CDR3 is CASSIQTGRHEQYF. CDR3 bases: TGTGCCAGCAGCATTCAGACAGGGAGGCACGAGCAGTACTTC. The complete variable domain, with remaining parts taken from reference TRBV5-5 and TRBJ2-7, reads DAGVTQSPTHLIKTRGQQVTLRCSPISGHKSVSWYQQVLGQGPQFIFQYYEKEERGRGNFPDRFSARQFPNYSSELNVNALLLGDSALYLCASSIQTGRHEQYFGPGTRLTVT.

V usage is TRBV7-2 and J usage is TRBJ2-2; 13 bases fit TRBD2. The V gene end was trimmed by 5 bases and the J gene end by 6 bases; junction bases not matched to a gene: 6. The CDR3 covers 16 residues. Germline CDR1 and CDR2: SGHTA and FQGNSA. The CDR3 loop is CASSVGLAGVSGELFF. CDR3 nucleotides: TGTGCCAGCAGCGTCGGACTAGCGGGAGTGTCCGGGGAGCTGTTTTTT.

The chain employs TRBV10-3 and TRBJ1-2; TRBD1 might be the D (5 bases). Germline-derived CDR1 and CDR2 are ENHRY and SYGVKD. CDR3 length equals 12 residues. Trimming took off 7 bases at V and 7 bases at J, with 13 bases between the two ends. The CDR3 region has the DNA TGTGCCATCAACGACCTTACAGGTGGCTACACCTTC. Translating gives CAINDLTGGYTF.

CDR3 amino acids: CSVRLSGGYTF. CDR3 DNA sequence: TGCAGTGTCAGGCTTAGTGGTGGCTACACCTTC. This sequence joins TRBV20-1 and TRBJ1-2; D is unresolved. V dropped 7 bases and J dropped 7 bases, with 13 bases sitting between them. This CDR3 comprises 11 residues. The germline CDR1 and CDR2 sequences are DFQATT and SNEGSKA (reference sequence).

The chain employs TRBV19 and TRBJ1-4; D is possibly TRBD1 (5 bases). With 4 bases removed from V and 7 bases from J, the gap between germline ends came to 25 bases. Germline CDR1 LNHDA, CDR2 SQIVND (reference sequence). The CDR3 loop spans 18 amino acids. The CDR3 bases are TGTGCCAGTAGTACTATCATAACACGGCCAGGGATGGGTGAAAAACTGTTTTTT. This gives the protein CASSTIITRPGMGEKLFF.

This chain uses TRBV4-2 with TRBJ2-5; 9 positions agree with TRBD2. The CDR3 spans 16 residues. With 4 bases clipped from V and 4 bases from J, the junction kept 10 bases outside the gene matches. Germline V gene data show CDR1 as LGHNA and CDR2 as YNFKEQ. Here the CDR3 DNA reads TGTGCCAGCAGCCCGCGGGGGGGGGCGGAAGGAGAGACCCAGTACTTC. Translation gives CASSPRGGAEGETQYF.

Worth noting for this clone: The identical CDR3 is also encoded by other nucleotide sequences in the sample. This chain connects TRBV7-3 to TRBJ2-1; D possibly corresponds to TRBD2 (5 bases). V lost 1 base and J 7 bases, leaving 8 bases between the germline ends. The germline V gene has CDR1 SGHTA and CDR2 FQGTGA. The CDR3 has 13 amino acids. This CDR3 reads CASSLSGLNEQFF. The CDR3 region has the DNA TGTGCCAGCAGCTTAAGCGGGCTTAATGAGCAGTTCTTC.

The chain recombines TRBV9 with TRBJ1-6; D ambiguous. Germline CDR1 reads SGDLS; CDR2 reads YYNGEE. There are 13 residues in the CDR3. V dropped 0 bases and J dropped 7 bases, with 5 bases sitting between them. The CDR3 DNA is TGTGCCAGCAGCGTAGTGGTCAATTCACCCCTCCACTTT. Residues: CASSVVVNSPLHF.

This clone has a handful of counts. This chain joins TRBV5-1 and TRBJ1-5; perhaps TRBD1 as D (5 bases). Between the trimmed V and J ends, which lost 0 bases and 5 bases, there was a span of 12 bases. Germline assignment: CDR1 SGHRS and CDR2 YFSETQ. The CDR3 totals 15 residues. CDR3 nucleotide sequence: TGCGCCAGCAGCTTGGCCACGGGGGAGGATCAGCCCCAGCATTTT. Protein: CASSLATGEDQPQHF.

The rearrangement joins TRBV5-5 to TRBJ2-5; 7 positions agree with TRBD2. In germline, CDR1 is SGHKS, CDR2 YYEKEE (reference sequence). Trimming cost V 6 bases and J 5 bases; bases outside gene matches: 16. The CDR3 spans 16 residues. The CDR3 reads CASKRSSGSPGETQYF. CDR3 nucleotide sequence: TGTGCCAGCAAGCGGTCTAGCGGTTCTCCTGGGGAGACCCAGTACTTC.

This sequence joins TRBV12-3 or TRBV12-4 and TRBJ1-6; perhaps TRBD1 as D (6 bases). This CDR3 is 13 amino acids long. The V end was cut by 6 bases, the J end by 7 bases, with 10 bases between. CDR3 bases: TGTGCCAGCAGACCGGGACAAAATTCACCCCTCCACTTT. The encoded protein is CASRPGQNSPLHF.

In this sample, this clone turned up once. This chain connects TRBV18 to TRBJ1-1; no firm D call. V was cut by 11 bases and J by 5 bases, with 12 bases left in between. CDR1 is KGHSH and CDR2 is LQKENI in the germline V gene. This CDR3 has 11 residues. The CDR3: CASRRETEAFF. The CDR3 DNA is TGTGCCTCTAGGAGGGAAACTGAAGCTTTCTTT.

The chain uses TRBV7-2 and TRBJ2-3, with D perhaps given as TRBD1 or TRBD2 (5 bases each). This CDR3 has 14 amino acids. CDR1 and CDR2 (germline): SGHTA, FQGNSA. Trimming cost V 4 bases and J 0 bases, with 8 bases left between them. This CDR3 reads CASSWDGSTDTQYF. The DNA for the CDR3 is TGTGCCAGCAGCTGGGACGGGAGCACAGATACGCAGTATTTT.